This T cell receptor beta chain originates from a study of blood T cells in healthy people across ages. General study findings and limits: Estimates of diversity drawn from one million T cells were considered underestimates.

A second PCR of about 7 to 12 cycles used a sample-barcoded 5' primer and a J-beta primer mix. A single record per CDR3 protein comes from TCRdb applying MiXCR to the 5' RACE reads. This table holds over 600,000 distinct CDR3 sequences, about 21% found once. This clonotype turned up a few times. Its antigen is undetermined. Germline CDR1 is SGDLS and CDR2 is YYNGEE. V was clipped by 2 bases and J by 7 bases; unmatched bases: 9. The CDR3 contains 16 residues. Per-sample PBMC isolation yielded at least 6 million cells. The specimen was blood. The source of this sequence is a man between 65 and 85 years old in good health. The chain recombines TRBV9 with TRBJ2-1; TRBD2 aligns across 10 bases. In nucleotides, the CDR3 is TGTGCCAGCAGCGTGTGGACTAGCGGAAGGGGAAATGAGCAGTTCTTC. Protein sequence: CASSVWTSGRGNEQFF.